The 24 T cell receptor beta chains below all came from one sample that was sequenced in a study of blood T cell repertoires in COVID-19. Repertoires were generated with immunoSEQ multiplex PCR, while TCRdb's copy carries only in-frame clones and drops some. The sample lists 360,000 or so clones, roughly 86% occurring once. The sample comprised PBMCs or T cells enriched from blood (not recorded which). All receptors come from a woman aged 30 to 39 who had been exposed to COVID-19.

The chain combines TRBV7-9 with TRBJ1-4, with D possibly TRBD1 on 6 matching bases. V gave up 2 bases and J gave up 7 bases, with 11 bases separating them. Per germline, CDR1 SEHNR and CDR2 FQNEAQ (reference sequence). The CDR3 length is 14 residues. The DNA for the CDR3 is TGTGCCAGCAGCTTACCAGGGGCCTTTGAAAAACTGTTTTTT. It encodes CASSLPGAFEKLFF.

The chain has TRBV3-1 (or the pseudogene TRBV3-2) and TRBJ2-7; D possibly corresponds to TRBD2 (6 bases). This CDR3 has 14 amino acids. The ends were cut back, 3 bases at V and 7 bases at J, with 16 bases in the middle. CDR1 LGHDT and CDR2 YNNKEL come from the germline V gene (reference sequence). The chain's CDR3 is CASSHAGSAGEQYF. As DNA, the CDR3 is TGTGCCAGCAGCCATGCGGGATCCGCTGGAGAGCAGTACTTC.

A few counts support this clone. The genes are TRBV19 and TRBJ1-1; the match to TRBD1 covers 7 bases. Germline CDR1 LNHDA, CDR2 SQIVND (reference sequence). Trimming removed 6 bases from V and 4 bases from J; junction bases left unmatched: 8. The CDR3 has 14 residues. The CDR3 loop reads CASRLDRAPTEAFF. The CDR3 DNA reads as TGTGCCAGTAGACTTGACAGGGCCCCCACTGAAGCTTTCTTT.

The chain combines TRBV11-2 with TRBJ1-2; 10 bases align to TRBD1. V shed 1 base and J 7 bases; nucleotides not matched to a gene: 3. From germline, CDR1 is SGHAT and CDR2 FQNNGV. The CDR3 has 14 amino acids. CDR3: CASSLAGQGFGYTF. The DNA for the CDR3 is TGTGCCAGCAGCTTAGCGGGACAGGGGTTTGGCTACACCTTC.

This chain links TRBV19 with TRBJ2-6; 11 bases line up with TRBD1. The CDR3 extends over 19 amino acids. Germline assignment: CDR1 LNHDA and CDR2 SQIVND (reference sequence). J lost 2 bases, V lost 2 bases, and 8 bases had no gene match. The CDR3 sequence is CASSILGQGAVAGANVLTF. The CDR3 DNA is TGTGCCAGTAGTATACTTGGACAGGGGGCAGTGGCTGGGGCCAACGTCCTGACTTTC.

The J gene is TRBJ2-3, the V gene TRBV7-2; weak D call: TRBD2 (5 bases). Germline CDR1 reads SGHTA; CDR2 reads FQGNSA. V was trimmed by 1 base and J by 4 bases, leaving 12 bases between them. The CDR3 extends over 15 amino acids. CDR3 region: CASSLDGAEADTQYF. For the CDR3, the DNA is TGTGCCAGCAGCTTAGACGGAGCGGAAGCAGATACGCAGTATTTT.

The chain uses TRBV5-1 and TRBJ1-1, with a tentative D call TRBD1 (5 bases). Between the trimmed V and J ends, which lost 0 bases and 3 bases, there was a span of 15 bases. CDR3 length: 16 amino acids. CDR1 and CDR2 from the germline V gene are SGHRS and YFSETQ. The CDR3 reads CASSLAKRQLDTEAFF. CDR3 nucleotide sequence: TGCGCCAGCAGCTTGGCCAAACGACAGTTAGACACTGAAGCTTTCTTT.

The chain carries TRBV9 and TRBJ2-6, with a weak D call TRBD2 (6 bases). Germline V lookup: CDR1 SGDLS, CDR2 YYNGEE. V lost 2 bases, J lost 0 bases, and 15 bases lay in between. This CDR3 region has 18 residues. The CDR3 protein is CASSVFGQGLSGANVLTF. CDR3 bases: TGTGCCAGCAGCGTTTTCGGGCAGGGACTCTCTGGGGCCAACGTCCTGACTTTC.

This chain connects TRBV7-8 to TRBJ1-2; TRBD1 matches at 10 bases. The CDR3 spans 17 residues. The germline V gene encodes CDR1 SGHVS and CDR2 FQNEAQ. V trimming: 2 bases; J trimming: 0 bases; junction bases outside the gene matches: 6. This CDR3 is CASSLTGTGASNYGYTF. CDR3 coding DNA: TGTGCCAGCAGCTTAACCGGGACAGGGGCTTCTAACTATGGCTACACCTTC.

The chain combines TRBV12-5 with TRBJ1-4; possibly TRBD1 for D (5 bases). V was shortened by 1 base and J by 11 bases, with 11 bases between the two germline ends. Germline V lookup: CDR1 LGHNT, CDR2 FRNRAP. The CDR3 is made up of 13 amino acids. Here the CDR3 reads CASGLEGLGKLFF. CDR3 in DNA: TGTGCTAGTGGTTTGGAGGGACTTGGGAAACTGTTTTTT.

The chain uses TRBV7-2 and TRBJ1-3; no firm D call. The CDR3 has 11 amino acids. Germline V gene data show CDR1 as SGHTA and CDR2 as FQGNSA. Trimming removed 5 bases from V and 4 bases from J, with 3 bases in between. Here the CDR3 DNA reads TGTGCCAGCAGCGGCGGAAACACCATATATTTT. This codes for CASSGGNTIYF.

This clone was picked up one time. The chain couples TRBV15 to TRBJ1-6; unclear D gene. Deletions cut 5 bases from V and 5 bases from J, with 10 bases between. CDR1 is LNHNV and CDR2 is YYDKDF in the germline V gene (reference sequence). The CDR3 consists of 14 residues. The CDR3 is CATSVGRNNSPLHF. CDR3 bases: TGTGCCACCAGCGTTGGCAGAAATAATTCACCCCTCCACTTT.

The chain combines TRBV5-1 with TRBJ1-1, with D tentatively TRBD1 (6 bases). Germline V gene lookup returns CDR1 SGHRS and CDR2 YFSETQ. This CDR3 region has 14 residues. Trimming removed 6 bases from V and 2 bases from J, with 14 bases in between. CDR3 DNA sequence: TGCGCCAGCAATGAGACAGGCTTAAACACTGAAGCTTTCTTT. It codes for CASNETGLNTEAFF.

V usage is TRBV14 and J usage is TRBJ2-1, with TRBD1 identical over 8 bases. The trim removed 1 base at V and 6 bases at J, leaving 8 bases unmatched. CDR1 SGHDN and CDR2 FVKESK come from the germline V gene. The CDR3 runs to 16 residues. The CDR3 region is CASSQGRDRLTNEQFF. CDR3 nucleotide sequence: TGTGCCAGCAGCCAAGGCCGGGACAGGCTTACCAATGAGCAGTTCTTC.

This clone appeared a single time. The chain is built from TRBV3-1 (or the pseudogene TRBV3-2) and TRBJ2-7; 11 bases match TRBD1. V trimming: 2 bases; J trimming: 3 bases; junction bases outside the gene matches: 6. Germline-derived CDR1 and CDR2 are LGHDT and YNNKEL (reference sequence). CDR3 length equals 16 residues. For the CDR3, the DNA is TGTGCCAGCAGCCAAACCATGGGACAGGGGGTCTACGAGCAGTACTTC. Translated: CASSQTMGQGVYEQYF.

The rearrangement joins TRBV27 to TRBJ2-1; TRBD1 agrees at 9 bases. The CDR3 covers 18 residues. Germline CDR1 and CDR2: MNHEY and SMNVEV (reference sequence). V lost 5 bases and J lost 0; bases outside the gene matches: 11. The CDR3 region is CASSLTLDRGSSYNEQFF. CDR3 bases: TGTGCCAGCAGTCTAACGCTCGACAGGGGGAGCTCCTACAATGAGCAGTTCTTC.

A remark on this clone: This sample also contains other DNA sequences that code for the same CDR3. The chain employs TRBV29-1 and TRBJ2-1; perhaps TRBD2 as D (5 bases). This CDR3 region has 13 residues. Between the trimmed V and J ends, which lost 1 base and 1 base, there was a span of 5 bases. Germline V gives CDR1 SQVTM, CDR2 ANQGSEA. This CDR3 is CSVEGGSYNEQFF. CDR3 DNA sequence: TGCAGCGTTGAAGGCGGGTCCTACAATGAGCAGTTCTTC.

The rearrangement uses TRBV28 and TRBJ1-1; D remains ambiguous. CDR1 is MDHEN, CDR2 SYDVKM, per germline. CDR3 length: 14 residues. V lost 3 bases, J lost 1 base, and 9 bases lay in between. This chain's CDR3 is CASSFEVTNTEAFF. The CDR3 region has the DNA TGTGCCAGCAGTTTTGAGGTGACGAACACTGAAGCTTTCTTT. The full variable domain, rest sourced from reference TRBV28 and TRBJ1-1, is DVKVTQSSRYLVKRTGEKVFLECVQDMDHENMFWYRQDPGLGLRLIYFSYDVKMKEKGDIPEGYSVSREKKERFSLILESASTNQTSMYLCASSFEVTNTEAFFGQGTRLTVV.

The chain links TRBV6-5 to TRBJ2-3; a possible D gene is TRBD2 (6 bases). Trimming took off 6 bases at V and 3 bases at J, with 16 bases between the two ends. Germline lookup yields CDR1 MNHEY and CDR2 SVGAGI. The CDR3 has 15 amino acids. In nucleotides, the CDR3 is TGTGCCAGCAGCCCAGGGACTCGGGGTACAGATACGCAGTATTTT. It codes for CASSPGTRGTDTQYF.

The CDR3: CASMGGAPYNSPLHF. The CDR3 nucleotides are TGTGCCAGCATGGGGGGGGCCCCCTATAATTCACCCCTCCACTTT. The gene calls are TRBV2 and TRBJ1-6; possible D gene TRBD1, 6 bases. The V end was cut by 7 bases, the J end by 2 bases, with 12 bases between. Germline CDR1 SNHLY, CDR2 FYNNEI. The CDR3 has 15 amino acids. Variable domain in full (rest from reference TRBV2 and TRBJ1-6): EPEVTQTPSHQVTQMGQEVILRCVPISNHLYFYWYRQILGQKVEFLVSFYNNEISEKSEIFDDQFSVERPDGSNFTLKIRSTKLEDSAMYFCASMGGAPYNSPLHFGNGTRLTVT.

This chain connects TRBV5-4 to TRBJ1-2; the D gene is possibly TRBD1 (5 bases). CDR1 is SGHNT and CDR2 is YYREEE in the germline V gene (reference sequence). CDR3 length equals 15 residues. V dropped 0 bases and J dropped 2 bases, with 11 bases sitting between them. CDR3 nucleotides: TGTGCCAGCAGCTTGGAGCAAGGGGCAAACTATGGCTACACCTTC. Encoded protein: CASSLEQGANYGYTF.

This clone was recorded a few times. This chain joins TRBV19 and TRBJ2-3; 9 nucleotides align to TRBD2. Germline values: CDR1 LNHDA, CDR2 SQIVND (reference sequence). CDR3 length: 13 residues. Germline trimming cut 4 bases from V and 6 bases from J; bases unmatched to any gene: 2. In nucleotides, the CDR3 is TGTGCCAGTAGTAGCGGGAGGGGGGATACGCAGTATTTT. This encodes CASSSGRGDTQYF.

The chain combines TRBV28 with TRBJ2-7, with D possibly matching TRBD2 (6 bases). Trimming stripped 1 base from V and 1 base from J, with 8 bases between. The CDR3 is made up of 14 amino acids. Germline CDR1 reads MDHEN; CDR2 reads SYDVKM. CDR3 bases: TGTGCCAGCAGTTTATACGGGAGATCCTACGAGCAGTACTTC. Residues: CASSLYGRSYEQYF.

The V gene is TRBV28, the J gene TRBJ1-5; 8 nucleotides align to TRBD1. Losses at the gene ends were 4 bases for V and 4 bases for J; bases not matched to a gene: 15. This CDR3 has 18 residues. The germline CDR1 and CDR2 sequences are MDHEN and SYDVKM. Written as DNA, the CDR3 is TGTGCCAGCAGTTCACCCTACGGGACAGGTCGTCGGAATCAGCCCCAGCATTTT. Its protein is CASSSPYGTGRRNQPQHF.